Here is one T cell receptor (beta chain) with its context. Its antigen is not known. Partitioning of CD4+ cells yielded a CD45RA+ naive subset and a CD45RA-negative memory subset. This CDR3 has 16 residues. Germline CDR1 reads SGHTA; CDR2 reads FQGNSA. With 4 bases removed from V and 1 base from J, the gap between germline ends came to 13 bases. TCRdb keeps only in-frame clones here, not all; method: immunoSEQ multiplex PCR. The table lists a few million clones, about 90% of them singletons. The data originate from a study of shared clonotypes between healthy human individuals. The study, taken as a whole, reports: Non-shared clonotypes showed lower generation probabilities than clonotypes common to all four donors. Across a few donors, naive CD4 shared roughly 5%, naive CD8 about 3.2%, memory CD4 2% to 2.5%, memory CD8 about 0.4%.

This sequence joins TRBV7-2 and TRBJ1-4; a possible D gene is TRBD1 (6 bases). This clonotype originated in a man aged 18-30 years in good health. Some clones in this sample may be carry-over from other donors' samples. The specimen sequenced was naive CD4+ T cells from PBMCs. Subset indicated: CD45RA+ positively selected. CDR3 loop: CASSWGPTGTNEKLFF. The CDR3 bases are TGTGCCAGCAGCTGGGGGCCGACCGGAACTAATGAAAAACTGTTTTTT. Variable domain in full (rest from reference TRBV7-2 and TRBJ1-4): GAGVSQSPSNKVTEKGKDVELRCDPISGHTALYWYRQSLGQGLEFLIYFQGNSAPDKSGLPSDRFSAERTGGSVSTLTIQRTQQEDSAVYLCASSWGPTGTNEKLFFGSGTQLSVL.